This T cell receptor (beta chain) was captured in a study of T cell responses to AZD1222 COVID-19 vaccine. This table comes from immunoSEQ multiplex PCR, and its TCRdb copy is limited to in-frame clones, with some not included. The table has around 170,000 clones, approximately 91% seen once; the top ten hold roughly 0.98%. This receptor was obtained from an adult in good health. The material sequenced was peripheral blood, taken on day 0 of AZD1222 vaccination.

The CDR3 sequence is CASSEGHRAPLGGYTF. CDR3 DNA sequence: TGTGCCAGCAGCGAGGGGCACAGGGCCCCCTTAGGAGGCTACACCTTC. The chain links TRBV9 to TRBJ1-2; possibly TRBD1 for D (6 bases). Looked up from germline, CDR1 is SGDLS and CDR2 is YYNGEE. The CDR3 covers 16 residues. V was cut by 3 bases and J by 8 bases, with 23 bases left in between.